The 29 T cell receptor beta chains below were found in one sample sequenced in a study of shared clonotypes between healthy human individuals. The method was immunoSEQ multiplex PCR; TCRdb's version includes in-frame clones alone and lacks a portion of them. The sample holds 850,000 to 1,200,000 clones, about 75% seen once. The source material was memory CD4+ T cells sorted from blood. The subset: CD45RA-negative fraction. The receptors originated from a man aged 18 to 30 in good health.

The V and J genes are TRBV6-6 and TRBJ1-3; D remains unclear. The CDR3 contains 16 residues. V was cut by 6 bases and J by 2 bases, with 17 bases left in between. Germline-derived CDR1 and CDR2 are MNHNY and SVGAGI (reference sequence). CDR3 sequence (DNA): TGTGCCAGCAGCCCCCCATCAGTTTCAGCTGGAAACACCATATATTTT. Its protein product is CASSPPSVSAGNTIYF.

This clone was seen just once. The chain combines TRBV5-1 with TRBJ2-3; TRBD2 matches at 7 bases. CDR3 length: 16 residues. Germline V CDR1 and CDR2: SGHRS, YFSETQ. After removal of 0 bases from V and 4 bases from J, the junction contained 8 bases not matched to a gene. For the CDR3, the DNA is TGCGCCAGCAGCTTGGACCTAGCGGCCTCGTCAGATACGCAGTATTTT. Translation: CASSLDLAASSDTQYF.

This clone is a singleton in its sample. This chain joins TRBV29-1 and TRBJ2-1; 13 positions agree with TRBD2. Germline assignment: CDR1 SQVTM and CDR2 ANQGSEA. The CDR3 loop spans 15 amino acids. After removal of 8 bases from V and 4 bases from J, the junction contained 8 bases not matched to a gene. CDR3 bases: TGCAGCATTGGTGGGACTAGCGGGAAGTACAATGAGCAGTTCTTC. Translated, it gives CSIGGTSGKYNEQFF.

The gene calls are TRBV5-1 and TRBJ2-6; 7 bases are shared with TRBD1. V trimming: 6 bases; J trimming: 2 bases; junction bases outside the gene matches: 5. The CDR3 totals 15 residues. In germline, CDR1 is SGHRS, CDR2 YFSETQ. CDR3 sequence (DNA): TGCGCCAGCACCATACAGGGGACTGGGGCCAACGTCCTGACTTTC. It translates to CASTIQGTGANVLTF.

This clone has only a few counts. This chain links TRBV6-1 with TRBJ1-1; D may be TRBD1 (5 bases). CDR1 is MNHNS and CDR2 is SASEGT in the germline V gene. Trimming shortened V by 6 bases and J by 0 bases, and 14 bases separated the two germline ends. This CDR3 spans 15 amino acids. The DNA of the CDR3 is TGTGCCAGCAGCTTTACCTTACAGGTGAACACTGAAGCTTTCTTT. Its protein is CASSFTLQVNTEAFF.

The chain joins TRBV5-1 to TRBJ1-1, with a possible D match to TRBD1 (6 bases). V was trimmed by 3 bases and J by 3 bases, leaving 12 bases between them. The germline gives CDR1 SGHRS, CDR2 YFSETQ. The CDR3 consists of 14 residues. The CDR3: CASSSWGADTEAFF. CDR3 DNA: TGCGCCAGCAGCTCTTGGGGGGCGGACACTGAAGCTTTCTTT.

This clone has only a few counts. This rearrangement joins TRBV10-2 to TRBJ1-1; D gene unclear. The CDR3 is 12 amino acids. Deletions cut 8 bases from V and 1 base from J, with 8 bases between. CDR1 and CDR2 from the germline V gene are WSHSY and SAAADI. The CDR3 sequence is CASGWGNTEAFF. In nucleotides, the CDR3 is TGCGCCAGCGGTTGGGGGAACACTGAAGCTTTCTTT.

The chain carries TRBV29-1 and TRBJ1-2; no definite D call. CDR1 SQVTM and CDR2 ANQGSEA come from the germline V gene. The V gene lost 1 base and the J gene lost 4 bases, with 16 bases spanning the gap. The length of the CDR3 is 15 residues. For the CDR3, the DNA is TGCAGCGTTGAAGGGCCTAGAGGATGGGGCTATGGCTACACCTTC. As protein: CSVEGPRGWGYGYTF.

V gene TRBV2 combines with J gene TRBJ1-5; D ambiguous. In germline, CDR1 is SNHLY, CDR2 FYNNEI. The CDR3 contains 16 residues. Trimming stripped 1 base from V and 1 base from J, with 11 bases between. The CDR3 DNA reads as TGTGCCAGCAGTGAAGAACACTCCCTAAGCAATCAGCCCCAGCATTTT. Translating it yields CASSEEHSLSNQPQHF. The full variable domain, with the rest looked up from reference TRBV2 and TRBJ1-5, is EPEVTQTPSHQVTQMGQEVILRCVPISNHLYFYWYRQILGQKVEFLVSFYNNEISEKSEIFDDQFSVERPDGSNFTLKIRSTKLEDSAMYFCASSEEHSLSNQPQHFGDGTRLSIL.

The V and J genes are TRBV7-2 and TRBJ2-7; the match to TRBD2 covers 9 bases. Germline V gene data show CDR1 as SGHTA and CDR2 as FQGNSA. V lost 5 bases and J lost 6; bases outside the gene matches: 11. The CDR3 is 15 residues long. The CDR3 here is CASSLSGSPQGEQYF. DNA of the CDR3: TGTGCCAGCAGCCTTAGCGGGAGTCCTCAGGGCGAGCAGTACTTC.

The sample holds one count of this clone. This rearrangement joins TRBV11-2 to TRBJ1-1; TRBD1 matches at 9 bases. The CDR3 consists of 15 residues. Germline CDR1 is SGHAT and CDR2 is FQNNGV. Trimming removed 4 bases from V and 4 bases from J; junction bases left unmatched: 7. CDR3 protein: CASSSRDRASTEAFF. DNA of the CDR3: TGTGCCAGCAGCTCCCGGGACAGGGCCAGCACTGAAGCTTTCTTT. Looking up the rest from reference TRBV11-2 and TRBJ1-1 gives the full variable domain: EAGVAQSPRYKIIEKRQSVAFWCNPISGHATLYWYQQILGQGPKLLIQFQNNGVVDDSQLPKDRFSAERLKGVDSTLKIQPAKLEDSAVYLCASSSRDRASTEAFFGQGTRLTVV.

The CDR3 DNA reads as TGTGCCAGCAAAAAAGAAGATTGGGGCGATGAGCAGTTCTTC. Protein sequence: CASKKEDWGDEQFF. This chain connects TRBV2 to TRBJ2-1; D is perhaps TRBD1 (5 bases). The germline V gene encodes CDR1 SNHLY and CDR2 FYNNEI. The CDR3 totals 14 residues. Trimming shortened V by 7 bases and J by 8 bases, and 18 bases separated the two germline ends.

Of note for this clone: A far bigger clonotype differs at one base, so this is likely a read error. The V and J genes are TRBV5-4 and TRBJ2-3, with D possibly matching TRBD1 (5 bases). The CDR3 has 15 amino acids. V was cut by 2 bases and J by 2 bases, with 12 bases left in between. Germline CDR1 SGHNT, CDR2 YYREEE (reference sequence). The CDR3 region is CASSLDRGATDTQYF. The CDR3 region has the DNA TGTGCCAGCAGCTTAGATAGGGGCGCCACAGATACGCAGTATTTT.

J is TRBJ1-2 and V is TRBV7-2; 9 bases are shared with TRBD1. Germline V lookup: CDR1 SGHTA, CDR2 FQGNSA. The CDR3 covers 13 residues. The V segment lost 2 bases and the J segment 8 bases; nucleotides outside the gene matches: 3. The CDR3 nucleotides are TGTGCCAGCAGCTTAATTACAGGGGGCGGCTACACCTTC. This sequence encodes CASSLITGGGYTF.

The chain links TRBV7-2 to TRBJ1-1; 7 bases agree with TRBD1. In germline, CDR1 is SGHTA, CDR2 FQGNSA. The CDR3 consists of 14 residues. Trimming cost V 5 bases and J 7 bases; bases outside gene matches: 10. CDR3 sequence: CASSLRQGPLEAFF. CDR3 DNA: TGTGCCAGCAGCCTAAGACAGGGCCCCCTTGAAGCTTTCTTT.

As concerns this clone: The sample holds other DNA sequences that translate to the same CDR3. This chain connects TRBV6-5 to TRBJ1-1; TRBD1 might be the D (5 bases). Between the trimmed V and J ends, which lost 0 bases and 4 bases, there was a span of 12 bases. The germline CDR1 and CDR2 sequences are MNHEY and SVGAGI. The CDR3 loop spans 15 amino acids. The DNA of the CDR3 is TGTGCCAGCAGTTACTCGAGGCAGGGACGCACTGAAGCTTTCTTT. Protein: CASSYSRQGRTEAFF.

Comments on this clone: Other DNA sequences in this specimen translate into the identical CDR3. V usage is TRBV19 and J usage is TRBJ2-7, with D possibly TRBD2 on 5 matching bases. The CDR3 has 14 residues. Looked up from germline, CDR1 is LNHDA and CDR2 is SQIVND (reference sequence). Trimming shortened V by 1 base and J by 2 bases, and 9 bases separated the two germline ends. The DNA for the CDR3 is TGTGCCAGTAGTATAGGAGGGAGTACCTACGAGCAGTACTTC. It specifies CASSIGGSTYEQYF.

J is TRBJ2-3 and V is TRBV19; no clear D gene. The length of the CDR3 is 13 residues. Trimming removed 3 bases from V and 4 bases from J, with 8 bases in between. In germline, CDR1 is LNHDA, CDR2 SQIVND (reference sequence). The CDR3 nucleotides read TGTGCCAGTAGTATTAAGGACCCAGATACGCAGTATTTT. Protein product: CASSIKDPDTQYF.

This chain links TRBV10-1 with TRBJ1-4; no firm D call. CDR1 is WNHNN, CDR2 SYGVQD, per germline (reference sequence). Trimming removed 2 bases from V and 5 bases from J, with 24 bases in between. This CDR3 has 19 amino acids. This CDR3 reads CASSERGGLPTPSNEKLFF. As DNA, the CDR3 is TGCGCCAGCAGTGAGCGTGGTGGACTCCCAACCCCTTCGAATGAAAAACTGTTTTTT.

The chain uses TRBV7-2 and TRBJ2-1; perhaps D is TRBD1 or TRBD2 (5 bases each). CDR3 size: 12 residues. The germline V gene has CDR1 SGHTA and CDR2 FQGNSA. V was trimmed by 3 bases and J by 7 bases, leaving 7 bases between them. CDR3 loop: CASSFEGNEQFF. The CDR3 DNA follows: TGTGCCAGCAGCTTTGAGGGGAATGAGCAGTTCTTC.

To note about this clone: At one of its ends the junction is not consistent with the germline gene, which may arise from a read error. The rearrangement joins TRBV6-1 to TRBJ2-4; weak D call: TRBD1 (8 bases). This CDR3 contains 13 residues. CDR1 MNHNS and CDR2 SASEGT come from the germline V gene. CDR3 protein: CASSESGDRSFWF. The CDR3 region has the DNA TGTGCCAGCAGTGAAAGCGGGGACAGGTCTTTCTGGTTC.

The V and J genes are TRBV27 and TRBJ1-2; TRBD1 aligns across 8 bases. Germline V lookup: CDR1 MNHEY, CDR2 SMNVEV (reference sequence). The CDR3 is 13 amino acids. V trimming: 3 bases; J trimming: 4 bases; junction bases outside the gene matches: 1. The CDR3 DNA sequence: TGTGCCAGCAGTTTTGACAGGGGCTATGGCTACACCTTC. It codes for CASSFDRGYGYTF.

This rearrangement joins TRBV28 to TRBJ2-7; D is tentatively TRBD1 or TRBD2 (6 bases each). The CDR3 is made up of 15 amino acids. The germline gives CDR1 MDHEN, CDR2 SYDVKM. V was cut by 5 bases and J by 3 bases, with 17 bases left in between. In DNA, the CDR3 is TGTGCCAGCAGTACGCGCTCGGGGGCTAACTACGAGCAGTACTTC. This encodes CASSTRSGANYEQYF. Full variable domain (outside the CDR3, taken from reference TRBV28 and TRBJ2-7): DVKVTQSSRYLVKRTGEKVFLECVQDMDHENMFWYRQDPGLGLRLIYFSYDVKMKEKGDIPEGYSVSREKKERFSLILESASTNQTSMYLCASSTRSGANYEQYFGPGTRLTVT.

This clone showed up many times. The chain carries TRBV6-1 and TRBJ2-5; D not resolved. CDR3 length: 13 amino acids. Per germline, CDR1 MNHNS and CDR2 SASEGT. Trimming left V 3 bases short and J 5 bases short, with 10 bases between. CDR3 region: CASSDSIRETQYF. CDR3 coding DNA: TGTGCCAGCAGTGATAGCATTAGGGAGACCCAGTACTTC.

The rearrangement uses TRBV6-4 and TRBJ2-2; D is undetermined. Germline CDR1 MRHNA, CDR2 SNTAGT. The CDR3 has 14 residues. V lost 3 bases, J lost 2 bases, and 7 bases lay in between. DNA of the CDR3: TGTGCCAGCAGTGAATCCTATAACACCGGGGAGCTGTTTTTT. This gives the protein CASSESYNTGELFF.

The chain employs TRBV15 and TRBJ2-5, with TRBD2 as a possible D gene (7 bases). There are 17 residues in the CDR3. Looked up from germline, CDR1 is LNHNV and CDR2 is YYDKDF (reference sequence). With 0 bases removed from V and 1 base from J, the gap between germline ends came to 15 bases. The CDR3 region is CATSRDLWGGSQETQYF. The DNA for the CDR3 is TGTGCCACCAGCAGAGATCTATGGGGGGGCAGCCAAGAGACCCAGTACTTC.

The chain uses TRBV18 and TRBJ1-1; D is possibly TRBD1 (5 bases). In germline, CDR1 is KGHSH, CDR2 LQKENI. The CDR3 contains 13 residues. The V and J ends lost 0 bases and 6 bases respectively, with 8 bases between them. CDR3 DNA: TGTGCCAGCTCACCACCCGGACATCCTGAAGCTTTCTTT. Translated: CASSPPGHPEAFF.

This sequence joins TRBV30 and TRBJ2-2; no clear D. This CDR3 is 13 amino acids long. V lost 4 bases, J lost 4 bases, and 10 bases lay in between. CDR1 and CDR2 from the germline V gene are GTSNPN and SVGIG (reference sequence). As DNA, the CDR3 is TGTGCCTGGAAGACTCAAGGCACCGGGGAGCTGTTTTTT. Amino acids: CAWKTQGTGELFF.

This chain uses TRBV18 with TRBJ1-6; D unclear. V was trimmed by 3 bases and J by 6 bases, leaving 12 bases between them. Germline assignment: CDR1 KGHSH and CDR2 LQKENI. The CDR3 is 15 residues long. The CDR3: CASSPGKGGNSPLHF. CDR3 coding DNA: TGTGCCAGCTCACCTGGCAAGGGTGGTAATTCACCCCTCCACTTT. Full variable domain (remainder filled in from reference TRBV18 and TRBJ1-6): NAGVMQNPRHLVRRRGQEARLRCSPMKGHSHVYWYRQLPEEGLKFMVYLQKENIIDESGMPKERFSAEFPKEGPSILRIQQVVRGDSAAYFCASSPGKGGNSPLHFGNGTRLTVT.